The clone carrying this T cell receptor (beta chain) was seen repeatedly, ten times or more. Its antigen is currently unknown. For TCR, cDNA came from 5'RACE template switching, which added a universal primer site and UMIs. Via MiXCR, TCRdb re-called the 5' RACE reads, giving one row per CDR3 protein. The data show about 320,000 distinct CDR3 sequences, 4% to 5.5% seen once. The sample originates from a study of T cells after yellow fever vaccination. Study-wide background: Preparation used SMART-Seq v4 Ultra Low Input for the low-cell-number fractions.

Findings of the study overall: It was a small share of clonotypes that appeared in both CD4 and CD8 compartments.

Trimming took 6 bases from V and 2 from J; bases not matched to a gene: 7. CDR3 size: 16 residues. This TCR derives from a man aged 18 to 29 who received the YFV17D yellow fever vaccine. V is TRBV12-3 or TRBV12-4 and J is TRBJ2-2; 9 bases fit TRBD1. Here the sequenced sample was PBMCs, taken 15 days after the yellow fever booster vaccination. The CDR3 region is CASSRTGGINTGELFF. CDR3 coding DNA: TGTGCCAGCAGCCGTACAGGGGGCATTAACACCGGGGAGCTGTTTTTT.